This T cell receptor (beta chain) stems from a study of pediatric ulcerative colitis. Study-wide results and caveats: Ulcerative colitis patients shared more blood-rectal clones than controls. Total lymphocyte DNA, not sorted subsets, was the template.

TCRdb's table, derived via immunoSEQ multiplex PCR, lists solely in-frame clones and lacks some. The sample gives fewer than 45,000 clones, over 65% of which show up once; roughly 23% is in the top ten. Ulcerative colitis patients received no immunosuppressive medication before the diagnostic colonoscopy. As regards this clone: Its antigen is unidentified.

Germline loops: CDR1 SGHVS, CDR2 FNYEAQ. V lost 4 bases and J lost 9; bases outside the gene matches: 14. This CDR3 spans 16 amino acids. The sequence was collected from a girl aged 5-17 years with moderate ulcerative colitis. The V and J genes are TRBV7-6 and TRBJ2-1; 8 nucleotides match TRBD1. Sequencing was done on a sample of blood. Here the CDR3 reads CASSSPDTGGSIEQFF. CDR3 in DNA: TGTGCCAGCAGCTCACCGGACACAGGGGGATCGATTGAGCAGTTCTTC. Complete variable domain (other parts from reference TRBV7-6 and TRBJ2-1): GAGVSQSPRYKVTKRGQDVALRCDPISGHVSLYWYRQALGQGPEFLTYFNYEAQQDKSGLPNDRFSAERPEGSISTLTIQRTEQRDSAMYRCASSSPDTGGSIEQFFGPGTRLTVL.